The 28 T cell receptor beta chains below come from one sample, sequenced in a study of CD8+CD57+ T cells in acquired aplastic anemia. In patients chosen for sequencing, flow cytometry had shown CD8+CD57+ cell expansion. Both TCR beta VDJ combination and CDR3 sequence profiling were carried out. Genomic DNA was the template for this profiling. TCRdb redid the calling of the reads with MiXCR, one entry per CDR3 protein. Among over 150,000 distinct CDR3 sequences listed, roughly half were seen once. The sample consisted of sorted CD4+, CD8+, or CD8+CD57+ T cells (not recorded which) from PBMCs. These receptors were taken from a human donor with aplastic anemia.

To note about this clonotype: Here the CDR3 omits its conserved ending phenylalanine or tryptophan, so a read error is the likely source. Because the CDR3's place on the DNA is in doubt, the DNA is left out and the CDR3 is given as listed by TCRdb. J is TRBJ2-1 and V is TRBV9; the D call of TRBD1 is as the table states it, not checked on the DNA. Germline lookup yields CDR1 SGDLS and CDR2 YYNGEE. The CDR3 is 15 amino acids in total, end residues counted. The CDR3 sequence: CASSAWGGLYNELFV.

This clonotype was counted ten times or more. The genes are TRBV5-6 and TRBJ2-7, with D perhaps matching TRBD1 (6 bases). The CDR3 has 16 residues. V was cut by 4 bases and J by 0 bases, with 17 bases left in between. Per the germline V gene, CDR1 is SGHDT and CDR2 is YYEEEE. The CDR3 sequence: CASSPAGAASSYEQYF. CDR3 nucleotides: TGTGCCAGCAGCCCGGCAGGGGCCGCGAGCTCCTACGAGCAGTACTTC.

This clonotype was observed many times. The gene calls are TRBV7-8 and TRBJ1-4; possibly TRBD1 for D (5 bases). CDR3 length: 14 amino acids. Germline lookup yields CDR1 SGHVS and CDR2 FQNEAQ. V lost 5 bases to trimming and J lost 7 bases, with 14 bases between them. The CDR3 loop reads CASSRTWGSEKLFF. The CDR3, as DNA: TGTGCCAGCAGCCGCACATGGGGCAGTGAAAAACTGTTTTTT.

This clonotype has a count of ten or more. The chain carries TRBV9 and TRBJ2-5, with D perhaps matching TRBD1 or TRBD2 (6 bases each). Trimming took 2 bases from V and 1 from J, leaving 15 bases between them. The CDR3 extends over 16 amino acids. In germline, CDR1 is SGDLS, CDR2 YYNGEE. The CDR3 loop is CASSVIPSGAQETQYF. In DNA form, the CDR3 reads TGTGCCAGCAGCGTTATCCCGTCGGGGGCCCAAGAGACCCAGTACTTC.

In its sample, this clonotype was seen a few times. The chain recombines TRBV5-5 with TRBJ1-1; tentative D call: TRBD1 (5 bases). The CDR3 extends over 16 amino acids. V lost 0 bases and J lost 0, with 12 bases in between. Germline CDR1 SGHKS, CDR2 YYEKEE (reference sequence). CDR3 residues: CASSLEGLTVNTEAFF. Written as DNA, the CDR3 is TGTGCCAGCAGCTTGGAGGGACTTACTGTGAACACTGAAGCTTTCTTT.

Worth noting for this clonotype: A much more abundant neighbour one base away suggests this may be a read error. The chain is built from TRBV4-1 and TRBJ1-5; perhaps TRBD1 as D (5 bases). V shed 4 bases and J shed 2 bases, with 9 bases lying between them. CDR1 is MGHRA and CDR2 is YSYEKL in the germline V gene. This CDR3 comprises 14 residues. This chain's CDR3 is CASSPARGNQPQHF. The CDR3 DNA sequence: TGCGCCAGCAGCCCTGCCAGGGGCAATCAGCCCCAGCATTTT.

V and J are TRBV7-6 and TRBJ2-5; a weak D match, TRBD2 (7 bases). The CDR3 contains 13 residues. Germline CDR1 and CDR2: SGHVS and FNYEAQ. The V end lost 5 bases, the J end lost 5 bases, and 12 bases lay between the germline ends. The CDR3 here is CASSHGGRETQYF. CDR3 nucleotide sequence: TGTGCCAGCAGCCACGGGGGGCGGGAGACCCAGTACTTC.

This clonotype was counted once. V is TRBV4-2 and J is TRBJ2-1; either TRBD1 or TRBD2 may supply D (6 bases each). Trimming removed 3 bases at V and 1 base at J, with 10 bases between. Germline CDR1 reads LGHNA; CDR2 reads YNFKEQ. This CDR3 is built from 15 residues. In DNA form, the CDR3 reads TGTGCCAGCAGCCAGGGGGCGGGATCCTACAATGAGCAGTTCTTC. Amino acids: CASSQGAGSYNEQFF.

This clonotype was recorded at least ten times. The chain uses TRBV7-6 and TRBJ2-1, with unresolved D. Germline V gene lookup returns CDR1 SGHVS and CDR2 FNYEAQ. CDR3 length: 13 amino acids. The V gene lost 1 base and the J gene lost 9 bases, with 10 bases spanning the gap. The CDR3 here is CASSLVLGGEQFF. Written as DNA, the CDR3 is TGTGCCAGCAGCTTAGTTCTGGGCGGTGAGCAGTTCTTC.

The V gene is TRBV27, the J gene TRBJ1-6; 8 nucleotides line up with TRBD1. V trimming: 1 base; J trimming: 7 bases; junction bases outside the gene matches: 18. Germline CDR1 reads MNHEY; CDR2 reads SMNVEV (reference sequence). The CDR3 is made up of 20 amino acids. The CDR3 DNA sequence: TGTGCCAGCAGTTTATATGCTCGGAAGACCGGGACAGGCTTAAATTCACCCCTCCACTTT. Translation gives CASSLYARKTGTGLNSPLHF.

The chain joins TRBV28 to TRBJ2-2, with D perhaps assigned TRBD1 or TRBD2 (6 bases each). CDR1 is MDHEN, CDR2 SYDVKM, per germline. Deletions cut 3 bases from V and 4 bases from J, with 12 bases between. This CDR3 comprises 15 residues. CDR3 sequence (DNA): TGTGCCAGCAGTTTGAGGGGGGCGGGCACCGGGGAGCTGTTTTTT. Protein product: CASSLRGAGTGELFF.

This sequence joins TRBV20-1 and TRBJ2-1; the match to TRBD2 covers 8 bases. The germline CDR1 and CDR2 sequences are DFQATT and SNEGSKA (reference sequence). Trimming took 4 bases from V and 8 from J; bases not matched to a gene: 13. CDR3 size: 15 residues. The CDR3 region is CSATSGLAGGHEQFF. In nucleotides, the CDR3 is TGCAGTGCTACCTCAGGGCTAGCGGGCGGTCATGAGCAGTTCTTC.

This clonotype was recorded once. The V and J genes are TRBV24-1 and TRBJ1-5, with D tentatively TRBD1 (6 bases). The ends were cut back, 3 bases at V and 6 bases at J, with 20 bases in the middle. The V gene's germline CDR1 is KGHDR and CDR2 SFDVKD. There are 17 residues in the CDR3. The CDR3 DNA sequence: TGTGCCACCAGTGATGCGACAGGAGGGATTTATAGTCAGCCCCAGCATTTT. Amino acid sequence: CATSDATGGIYSQPQHF.

The chain joins TRBV2 to TRBJ1-1; 9 positions agree with TRBD1. The CDR3 extends over 15 amino acids. The junction had 7 bases not matched to a gene; V was cut back by 4 bases and J by 4 bases. Germline-derived CDR1 and CDR2 are SNHLY and FYNNEI. The CDR3 spells CASSASRDRVTEAFF. The CDR3 nucleotides read TGTGCCAGCAGTGCCAGCCGGGACAGGGTCACTGAAGCTTTCTTT.

About this clonotype: Compared with germline, one end of the junction differs, possibly owing to a read error. The V gene is TRBV19, the J gene TRBJ2-2; D possibly corresponds to TRBD1 (6 bases). Germline lookup yields CDR1 LNHDA and CDR2 SQIVND (reference sequence). The CDR3 is made up of 16 amino acids. The CDR3 reads CASSIRRDIITGELFF. The CDR3 DNA reads TGTGCCAGTAGTATTCGCCGGGACATCATCACCGGGGAGCTGTTCTTT.

A remark on this clonotype: This may come from a read error, since a much larger clone is one base off. This CDR3 is CASSITAEAFF. Written as DNA, the CDR3 is TGTGCCAGTAGTATAACAGCTGAAGCTTTCTTT. The chain combines TRBV19 with TRBJ1-1; D is undetermined. Trimming pared 2 bases from V and 6 bases from J, leaving 4 bases between. CDR3 length: 11 residues. Germline V gene data show CDR1 as LNHDA and CDR2 as SQIVND (reference sequence).

This clonotype was counted many times. The chain employs TRBV7-8 and TRBJ2-7; D is perhaps TRBD1 (6 bases). V was pared by 5 bases and J by 2 bases, with 13 bases between. CDR1 and CDR2 (germline): SGHVS, FQNEAQ. The CDR3 length is 14 residues. The CDR3 region has the DNA TGTGCCAGCAGCCCCCAGGGGCTAACCTACGAGCAGTACTTC. This gives the protein CASSPQGLTYEQYF. Variable domain in full (rest from reference TRBV7-8 and TRBJ2-7): GAGVSQSPRYKVAKRGQDVALRCDPISGHVSLFWYQQALGQGPEFLTYFQNEAQLDKSGLPSDRFFAERPEGSVSTLKIQRTQQEDSAVYLCASSPQGLTYEQYFGPGTRLTVT.

This chain uses TRBV20-1 with TRBJ2-7; perhaps TRBD1 as D (6 bases). V was pared by 8 bases and J by 5 bases, with 19 bases between. The germline gives CDR1 DFQATT, CDR2 SNEGSKA (reference sequence). The CDR3 consists of 13 residues. In DNA form, the CDR3 reads TGCAGTACCGAGGCCAGGGGTCGGGACGAGCAGTACTTC. Translation: CSTEARGRDEQYF.

The V call is TRBV10-3, the J call TRBJ2-7; TRBD1 agrees at 11 bases. V shed 7 bases and J 5 bases; nucleotides not matched to a gene: 16. Germline V gene lookup returns CDR1 ENHRY and CDR2 SYGVKD. This CDR3 comprises 17 residues. CDR3 nucleotide sequence: TGTGCCATCAAGGTAGCGTCCCGAGGGACAGGGGGGGACGAGCAGTACTTC. It is translated as CAIKVASRGTGGDEQYF.

This sequence joins TRBV7-9 and TRBJ1-1; D remains ambiguous. V was shortened by 5 bases and J by 0 bases, with 4 bases between the two germline ends. This CDR3 comprises 12 residues. The germline CDR1 and CDR2 sequences are SEHNR and FQNEAQ (reference sequence). CDR3 nucleotide sequence: TGTGCCAGCAGCCCTCTGAACACTGAAGCTTTCTTT. Amino acids: CASSPLNTEAFF.

The V call is TRBV19, the J call TRBJ1-2; D is perhaps TRBD1 (6 bases). CDR1 and CDR2 (germline): LNHDA, SQIVND (reference sequence). This CDR3 comprises 12 residues. V was clipped by 10 bases and J by 6 bases, with 15 bases between them. The CDR3 here is CATHNRVDGYTF. Here the CDR3 DNA reads TGTGCCACTCACAACAGGGTTGATGGCTACACCTTC.

The V call is TRBV5-1, the J call TRBJ2-7, with 8 nucleotides matching TRBD1. The V and J ends lost 4 bases and 7 bases, in that order; junction bases with no gene match: 7. CDR1 and CDR2 from the germline V gene are SGHRS and YFSETQ. This CDR3 is built from 13 residues. CDR3 DNA: TGCGCCAGCAGCCTGAGGACAGGGCGGGAGCAGTACTTC. Translating it yields CASSLRTGREQYF.

The chain couples TRBV24-1 to TRBJ2-3; possible D gene TRBD1, 5 bases. Trimming stripped 2 bases from V and 6 bases from J, with 11 bases between. The CDR3 spans 14 residues. Germline lookup yields CDR1 KGHDR and CDR2 SFDVKD. The CDR3 is CATSDSYRPDTQYF. CDR3 nucleotides: TGTGCCACCAGTGATTCCTACAGGCCGGATACGCAGTATTTT.

V and J are TRBV10-3 and TRBJ2-3; 8 nucleotides agree with TRBD2. There are 16 residues in the CDR3. Germline trimming cut 7 bases from V and 4 bases from J; bases unmatched to any gene: 13. Looked up from germline, CDR1 is ENHRY and CDR2 is SYGVKD. CDR3 in amino acids: CAIMGGGGHRADTQYF. The CDR3 DNA follows: TGTGCCATCATGGGCGGCGGGGGGCACCGGGCAGATACGCAGTATTTT.

The chain joins TRBV2 to TRBJ2-7; no definite D call. Germline CDR1 is SNHLY and CDR2 is FYNNEI. This CDR3 is 12 amino acids long. The germline V and J ends were trimmed by 5 bases and 2 bases, with 7 bases remaining between them. In nucleotides, the CDR3 is TGTGCCAGCAGTCCTACTCCCTACGAGCAGTACTTC. This gives the protein CASSPTPYEQYF.

The V gene is TRBV6-2 or TRBV6-3, the J gene TRBJ1-5, with D possibly being TRBD1 (6 bases). Per the germline V gene, CDR1 is MNHEY and CDR2 is SVGEGT. The germline V and J ends were trimmed by 0 bases and 0 bases, with 6 bases remaining between them. The CDR3 spans 15 residues. Written as DNA, the CDR3 is TGTGCCAGCAGTTACTCGACAGGTAGCAATCAGCCCCAGCATTTT. Protein product: CASSYSTGSNQPQHF.

This clonotype was found once. The V gene is TRBV25-1, the J gene TRBJ2-5, with 9 bases identical to TRBD2. Trimming at V came to 4 bases and at J to 4 bases, leaving 4 bases not matched to a gene. The CDR3 covers 14 residues. CDR1 is MGHDK, CDR2 SYGVNS, per germline. Here the CDR3 DNA reads TGTGCCAGCAGTGGGCTAGCGGGACTAGAGACCCAGTACTTC. Translating gives CASSGLAGLETQYF.

This clonotype has only a few counts. The gene calls are TRBV2 and TRBJ1-3; D is uncertain. Trimming stripped 7 bases from V and 8 bases from J, with 6 bases between. The CDR3 sequence is 10 residues long. Germline V CDR1 and CDR2: SNHLY, FYNNEI. The CDR3, as DNA: TGTGCCAGCAAGGTCGACACCATATATTTT. This gives the protein CASKVDTIYF.